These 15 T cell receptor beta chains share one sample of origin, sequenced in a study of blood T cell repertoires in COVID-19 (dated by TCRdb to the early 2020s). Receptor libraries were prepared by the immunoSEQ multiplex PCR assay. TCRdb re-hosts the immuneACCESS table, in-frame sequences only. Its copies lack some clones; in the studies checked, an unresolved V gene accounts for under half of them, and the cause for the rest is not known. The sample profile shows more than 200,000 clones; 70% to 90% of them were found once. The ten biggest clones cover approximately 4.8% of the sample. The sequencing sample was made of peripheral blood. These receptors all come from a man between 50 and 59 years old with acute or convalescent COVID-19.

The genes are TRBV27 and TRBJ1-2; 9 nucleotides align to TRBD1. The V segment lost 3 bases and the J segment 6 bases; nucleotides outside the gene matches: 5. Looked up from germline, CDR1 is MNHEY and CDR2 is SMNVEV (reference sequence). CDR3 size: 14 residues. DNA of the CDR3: TGTGCCAGCAGTTTCCTCGGACAGGGGCATGGCTACACCTTC. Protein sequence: CASSFLGQGHGYTF.

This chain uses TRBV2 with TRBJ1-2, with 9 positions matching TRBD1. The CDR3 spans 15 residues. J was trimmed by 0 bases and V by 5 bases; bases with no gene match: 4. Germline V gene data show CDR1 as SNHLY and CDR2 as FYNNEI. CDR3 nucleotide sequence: TGTGCCAGCAGTTTGGACAGGGGTGCTAACTATGGCTACACCTTC. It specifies CASSLDRGANYGYTF.

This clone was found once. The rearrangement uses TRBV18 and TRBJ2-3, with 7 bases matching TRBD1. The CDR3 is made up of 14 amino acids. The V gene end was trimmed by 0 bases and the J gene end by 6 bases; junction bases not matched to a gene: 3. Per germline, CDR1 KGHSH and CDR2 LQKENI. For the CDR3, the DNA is TGTGCCAGCTCACCACCGGTGGACAGGGATACGCAGTATTTT. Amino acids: CASSPPVDRDTQYF. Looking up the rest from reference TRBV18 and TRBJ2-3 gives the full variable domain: NAGVMQNPRHLVRRRGQEARLRCSPMKGHSHVYWYRQLPEEGLKFMVYLQKENIIDESGMPKERFSAEFPKEGPSILRIQQVVRGDSAAYFCASSPPVDRDTQYFGPGTRLTVL.

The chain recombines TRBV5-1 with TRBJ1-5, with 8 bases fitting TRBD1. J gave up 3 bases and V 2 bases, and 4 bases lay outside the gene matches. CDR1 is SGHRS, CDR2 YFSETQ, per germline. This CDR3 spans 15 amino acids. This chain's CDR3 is CASSLQGDLNQPQHF. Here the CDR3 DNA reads TGCGCCAGCAGCTTACAGGGGGACCTCAATCAGCCCCAGCATTTT.

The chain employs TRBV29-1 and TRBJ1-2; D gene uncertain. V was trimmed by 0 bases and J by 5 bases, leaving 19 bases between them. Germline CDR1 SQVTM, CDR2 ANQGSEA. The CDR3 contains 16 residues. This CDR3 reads CSVEDTAGTAKYGYTF. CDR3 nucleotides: TGCAGCGTTGAAGATACCGCGGGCACGGCGAAGTATGGCTACACCTTC. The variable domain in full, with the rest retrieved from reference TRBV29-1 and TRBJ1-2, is SAVISQKPSRDICQRGTSLTIQCQVDSQVTMMFWYRQQPGQSLTLIATANQGSEATYESGFVIDKFPISRPNLTFSTLTVSNMSPEDSSIYLCSVEDTAGTAKYGYTFGSGTRLTVV.

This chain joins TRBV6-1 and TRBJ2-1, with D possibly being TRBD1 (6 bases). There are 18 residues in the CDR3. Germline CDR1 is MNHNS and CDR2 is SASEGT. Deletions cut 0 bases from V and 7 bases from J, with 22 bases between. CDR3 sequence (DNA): TGTGCCAGCAGTGAAGCGGGGGCCGGGACGGTCGGATGGAATGAGCAGTTCTTC. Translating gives CASSEAGAGTVGWNEQFF.

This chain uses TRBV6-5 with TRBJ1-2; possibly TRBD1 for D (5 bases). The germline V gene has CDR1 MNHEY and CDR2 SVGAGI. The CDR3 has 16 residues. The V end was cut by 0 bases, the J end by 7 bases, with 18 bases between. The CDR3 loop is CASSYSVAGARSGYTF. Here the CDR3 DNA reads TGTGCCAGCAGTTACTCCGTGGCTGGGGCGCGTAGTGGCTACACCTTC.

The CDR3 sequence is CAWSSTWTGNTEAFF. In nucleotides, the CDR3 is TGTGCCTGGAGTTCCACATGGACAGGAAACACTGAAGCTTTCTTT. The V gene is TRBV30, the J gene TRBJ1-1, with 7 bases aligning to TRBD1. With 2 bases clipped from V and 2 bases from J, the junction kept 8 bases outside the gene matches. Germline CDR1 is GTSNPN and CDR2 is SVGIG (reference sequence). This CDR3 is 15 amino acids long.

CDR3 DNA sequence: TGCGCCAGCAGCTTACGGGCTAGGACAGAATATAGCAATCAGCCCCAGCATTTT. This gives the protein CASSLRARTEYSNQPQHF. This chain uses TRBV5-1 with TRBJ1-5; possible D gene TRBD1, 6 bases. The CDR3 sequence is 18 residues long. V lost 2 bases and J 0 bases, leaving 18 bases between the germline ends. The germline CDR1 and CDR2 sequences are SGHRS and YFSETQ. The variable domain in full, with the rest retrieved from reference TRBV5-1 and TRBJ1-5, is KAGVTQTPRYLIKTRGQQVTLSCSPISGHRSVSWYQQTPGQGLQFLFEYFSETQRNKGNFPGRFSGRQFSNSRSEMNVSTLELGDSALYLCASSLRARTEYSNQPQHFGDGTRLSIL.

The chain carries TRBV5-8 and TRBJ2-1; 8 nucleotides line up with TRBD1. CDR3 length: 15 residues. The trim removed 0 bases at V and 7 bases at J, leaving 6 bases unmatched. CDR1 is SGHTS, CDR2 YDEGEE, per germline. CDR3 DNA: TGTGCCAGCAGCTTGGACAGGGGGTCTCCAAATGAGCAGTTCTTC. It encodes CASSLDRGSPNEQFF.

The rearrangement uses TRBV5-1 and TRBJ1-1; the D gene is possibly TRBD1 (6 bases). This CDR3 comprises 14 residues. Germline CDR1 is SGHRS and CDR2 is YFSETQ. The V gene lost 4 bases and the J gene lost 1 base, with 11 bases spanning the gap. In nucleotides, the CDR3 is TGCGCCAGCAGCCCTACAGGGCAGAACACTGAAGCTTTCTTT. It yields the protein CASSPTGQNTEAFF.

CDR3 loop: CASSPFRDRATEAFF. The CDR3 nucleotides are TGTGCCAGCTCACCATTTAGGGACAGGGCCACTGAAGCTTTCTTT. The V and J genes are TRBV18 and TRBJ1-1; 9 nucleotides line up with TRBD1. The CDR3 has 15 residues. Trimming removed 2 bases from V and 4 bases from J; junction bases left unmatched: 5. CDR1 and CDR2 (germline): KGHSH, LQKENI.

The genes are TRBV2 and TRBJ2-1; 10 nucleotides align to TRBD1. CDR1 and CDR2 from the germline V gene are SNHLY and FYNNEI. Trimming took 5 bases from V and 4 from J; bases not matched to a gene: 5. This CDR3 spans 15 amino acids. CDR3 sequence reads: CASSLGQGQYNEQFF. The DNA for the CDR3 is TGTGCCAGCAGTTTGGGACAGGGGCAGTACAATGAGCAGTTCTTC.

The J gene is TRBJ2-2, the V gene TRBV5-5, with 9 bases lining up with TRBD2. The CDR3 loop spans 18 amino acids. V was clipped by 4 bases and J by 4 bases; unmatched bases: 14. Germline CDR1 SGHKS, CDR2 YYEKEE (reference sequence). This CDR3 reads CASSLRLAGSQVTGELFF. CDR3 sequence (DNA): TGTGCCAGCAGCCTTAGGCTAGCGGGGTCTCAAGTCACCGGGGAGCTGTTTTTT.

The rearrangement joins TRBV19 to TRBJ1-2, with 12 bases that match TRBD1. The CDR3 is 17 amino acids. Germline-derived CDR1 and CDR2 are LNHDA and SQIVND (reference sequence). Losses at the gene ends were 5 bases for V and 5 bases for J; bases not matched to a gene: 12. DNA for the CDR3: TGTGCCAGTAGTCCCCATCAAGGGACAGGGGGCCGGTATGGCTACACCTTC. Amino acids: CASSPHQGTGGRYGYTF.